A selection of T cell receptor beta chains follows, all from one sample in a study of blood T cells in healthy people across ages. MiXCR was run by TCRdb on the 5' RACE reads, yielding one entry per CDR3 protein. Among hundreds of thousands of distinct CDR3 sequences listed, around 45% were seen once. The sequenced sample consisted of blood. The receptors come from a man aged 60 to 69 in good health. Each CDR3 is given with its conserved first and last residue. A D gene is named only where the DNA matches it firmly. Size is stated for part of the rows, as once, few or many counts, or as a class when the clone is expanded.

>TRBV20-1|-|TRBJ1-2|-
CSARKQGPGGYTF
TGCAGTGCTAGAAAACAGGGCCCGGGGGGCTACACCTTC
>TRBV2|-|TRBJ1-5|few
CASRINGNQPQHF
TGTGCCAGCAGGATCAACGGCAATCAGCCCCAGCATTTT
>TRBV5-1|TRBD1|TRBJ2-7|few
CASSLAQGATYEQYF
TGCGCCAGCAGCTTGGCACAGGGGGCAACCTACGAGCAGTACTTC
>TRBV25-1|TRBD1|TRBJ2-7|once
CASSDEGQAAYEQYF
TGTGCCAGCAGTGATGAGGGACAGGCGGCGTACGAGCAGTACTTC
>TRBV30|-|TRBJ1-2|once
CAWSFDVEAYGYTF
TGTGCCTGGAGTTTCGACGTGGAGGCTTATGGCTACACCTTC
>TRBV12-3/TRBV12-4|-|TRBJ1-2|-
CASSPDTEVYGYTF
TGTGCCAGCAGTCCAGACACCGAGGTATATGGCTACACCTTC
>TRBV28|-|TRBJ1-6|-
CASSLGSGSYNSPLHF
TGTGCCAGCAGTTTAGGGTCGGGCTCCTATAATTCACCCCTCCACTTT
>TRBV2|-|TRBJ2-2|-
CASSEAGLEISGELFF
TGTGCCAGCAGTGAAGCGGGACTGGAGATCTCCGGGGAGCTGTTTTTT
>TRBV12-3/TRBV12-4|-|TRBJ1-4|-
CASSLGEMPGLGEKLFF
TGTGCCAGCAGTTTAGGGGAAATGCCGGGCCTTGGGGAAAAACTGTTTTTT
>TRBV15|TRBD1|TRBJ1-2|few
CATSRVPLKGTEDHGYTF
TGTGCCACCAGCAGAGTACCCCTGAAAGGGACAGAGGACCATGGCTACACCTTC
>TRBV11-2|TRBD2|TRBJ2-5|-
CASSLDPAGLETQYF
TGTGCCAGCAGCTTAGATCCAGCGGGGTTAGAGACCCAGTACTTC
>TRBV12-3/TRBV12-4|-|TRBJ1-2|-
CASSSTTANYGYTF
TGTGCCAGCAGTTCAACAACAGCTAACTATGGCTACACCTTC
>TRBV4-1|TRBD2|TRBJ2-1|many
CASSRTSGTPGGYNEQFF
TGCGCCAGCAGCCGGACTAGCGGGACACCGGGGGGCTACAATGAGCAGTTCTTC
>TRBV7-8|-|TRBJ2-1|-
CASSLALAPHNEQFF
TGTGCCAGCAGCTTAGCTCTAGCCCCGCACAATGAGCAGTTCTTC
>TRBV10-3|-|TRBJ1-2|-
CAISEGIGGPYGYTF
TGTGCCATCAGTGAAGGGATCGGTGGCCCCTATGGCTACACCTTC
>TRBV14|-|TRBJ1-6|-
CASSHQGNSPLHF
TGTGCCAGCAGCCACCAGGGAAATTCACCCCTCCACTTT
>TRBV7-2|-|TRBJ1-1|-
CASSLEGNTEAFF
TGTGCCAGCAGCTTAGAAGGGAACACTGAAGCTTTCTTT
>TRBV3-1|-|TRBJ1-4|-
CASSQDPGEEKLFF
TGTGCCAGCAGCCAAGATCCTGGGGAAGAAAAACTGTTTTTT
>TRBV15|-|TRBJ2-1|-
CATSWRWDNEQFF
TGTGCCACCAGCTGGAGGTGGGACAATGAGCAGTTCTTC
>TRBV15|-|TRBJ1-2|-
CATSRAGTLNYGYTF
TGTGCCACCAGCAGAGCCGGGACACTCAACTATGGCTACACCTTC
>TRBV6-5|-|TRBJ2-7|-
CASSLTVVTYEQYF
TGTGCCAGCAGTCTGACAGTGGTAACCTACGAGCAGTACTTC
>TRBV7-2|-|TRBJ2-7|-
CASSSDPSYEQYF
TGTGCCAGCAGCTCGGACCCCAGCTACGAGCAGTACTTC
>TRBV7-2|TRBD2|TRBJ2-3|-
CASSFGTSGGTDTQYF
TGTGCCAGCAGCTTTGGGACTAGCGGGGGCACAGATACGCAGTATTTT
>TRBV30|-|TRBJ2-3|-
CAWTAGGSSTDTQYF
TGTGCCTGGACCGCCGGGGGTTCTAGCACAGATACGCAGTATTTT
>TRBV20-1|-|TRBJ2-7|-
CSARGAGPLSYEQYF
TGCAGTGCTAGAGGTGCGGGCCCCTTGTCCTACGAGCAGTACTTC
>TRBV28|-|TRBJ2-7|-
CASSLDLEGSYEQYF
TGTGCCAGCAGTTTAGACCTTGAGGGGTCCTACGAGCAGTACTTC
>TRBV5-4|-|TRBJ2-6|-
CAGTGFGANVLTF
TGTGCCGGTACAGGGTTTGGGGCCAACGTCCTGACTTTC
>TRBV10-3|-|TRBJ1-2|-
CAISGPTLNGYTF
TGTGCCATCAGTGGACCGACTCTGAATGGCTACACCTTC
>TRBV5-5|TRBD1|TRBJ2-4|many
CASSSEPGQGGTKNIQYF
TGTGCCAGCAGCTCGGAACCGGGACAGGGGGGGACCAAAAACATTCAGTACTTC
>TRBV7-2|-|TRBJ1-1|few
CASTPNRRNTEAFF
TGTGCCAGCACCCCGAACAGGAGGAACACTGAAGCTTTCTTT
>TRBV11-2|TRBD1|TRBJ2-7|-
CASSSTRQGEQYF
TGTGCCAGCAGTTCCACCCGACAGGGCGAGCAGTACTTC
>TRBV4-3|-|TRBJ2-1|-
CASSQGRQRNEQFF
TGCGCCAGCAGCCAAGGCCGCCAGCGCAATGAGCAGTTCTTC
>TRBV28|TRBD2|TRBJ2-7|-
CASSAESGGLSYEQYF
TGTGCCAGCAGTGCCGAAAGCGGGGGCCTCTCCTACGAGCAGTACTTC
>TRBV20-1|-|TRBJ2-4|many
CSARMPDKNIQYF
TGCAGTGCTAGGATGCCAGATAAAAACATTCAGTACTTC
>TRBV3-1|-|TRBJ2-5|-
CASSQANGRETQYF
TGTGCCAGCAGCCAAGCAAATGGGAGGGAGACCCAGTACTTC
>TRBV30|-|TRBJ2-3|few
CAWSRVGGSTDTQYF
TGTGCCTGGAGTCGGGTGGGGGGCAGCACAGATACGCAGTATTTT
>TRBV9|-|TRBJ2-5|-
CASSTEGAYNEQYF
TGTGCCAGCAGCACCGAGGGCGCGTATAATGAGCAGTACTTC
>TRBV6-2/TRBV6-3|-|TRBJ2-5|-
CASSYGDRKGETQYF
TGTGCCAGCAGTTACGGTGACAGGAAGGGGGAGACCCAGTACTTC
>TRBV11-2|-|TRBJ2-7|few
CASSLRRGTVIDEQYF
TGTGCCAGCAGCTTAAGGCGCGGGACAGTAATCGACGAGCAGTACTTC
>TRBV6-6|-|TRBJ1-1|once
CASSYAHGGNTEAFF
TGTGCCAGCAGTTACGCGCATGGCGGGAACACTGAAGCTTTCTTT
>TRBV5-1|-|TRBJ2-3|-
CASSSSWPGTDTQYF
TGCGCCAGCAGCTCCTCATGGCCGGGCACAGATACGCAGTATTTT
>TRBV28|-|TRBJ2-7|-
CASRSGRTSSYEQYF
TGTGCCAGCAGATCCGGCAGGACGAGCTCCTACGAGCAGTACTTC
>TRBV14|-|TRBJ2-5|-
CASSPVHVQGETQYF
TGTGCCAGCAGCCCGGTACATGTCCAGGGAGAGACCCAGTACTTC
>TRBV3-1|-|TRBJ1-2|few
CASRGPPKWGYTF
TGTGCCAGCAGGGGTCCCCCTAAGTGGGGCTACACCTTC
>TRBV20-1|TRBD1|TRBJ2-4|-
CSAIAPDRDPEGNSQYF
TGCAGTGCTATCGCTCCGGACAGGGACCCCGAGGGGAACAGTCAGTACTTC
>TRBV19|TRBD2|TRBJ2-1|-
CASSPRAGGLSEQFF
TGTGCCAGTAGTCCCCGGGCGGGGGGCCTTAGTGAGCAGTTCTTC
>TRBV4-1|TRBD2|TRBJ2-1|many
CASSRGGLVVQYNEQFF
TGCGCCAGCAGCCGGGGGGGTCTAGTGGTCCAGTACAATGAGCAGTTCTTC
>TRBV12-3/TRBV12-4|TRBD1|TRBJ2-6|-
CASSKGQGTGANVLTF
TGTGCCAGCAGTAAGGGACAGGGGACCGGGGCCAACGTCCTGACTTTC
>TRBV7-9|TRBD1|TRBJ1-6|few
CASSPWTGFDSPLHF
TGTGCCAGCAGCCCGTGGACAGGTTTTGATTCACCCCTCCACTTT
>TRBV7-9|-|TRBJ2-7|-
CASSFDPTGYEQYF
TGTGCCAGCAGCTTTGACCCGACTGGCTACGAGCAGTACTTC
>TRBV10-2|TRBD2|TRBJ2-4|few
CASGELAGGLYIQYF
TGCGCCAGCGGTGAGCTAGCGGGGGGGCTATACATTCAGTACTTC